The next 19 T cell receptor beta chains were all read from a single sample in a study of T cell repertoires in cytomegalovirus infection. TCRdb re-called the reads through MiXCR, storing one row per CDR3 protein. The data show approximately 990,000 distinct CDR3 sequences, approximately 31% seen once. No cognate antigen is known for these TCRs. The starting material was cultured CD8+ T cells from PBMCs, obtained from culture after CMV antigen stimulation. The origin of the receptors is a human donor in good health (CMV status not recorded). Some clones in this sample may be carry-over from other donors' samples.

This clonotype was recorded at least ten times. Written as DNA, the CDR3 is TGTGCCAGCAGCTTAAAACCGGGACAGGGAAATGAGCAGTTCTTC. Protein: CASSLKPGQGNEQFF. The gene calls are TRBV11-2 and TRBJ2-1, with 9 positions matching TRBD1. CDR1 and CDR2 from the germline V gene are SGHAT and FQNNGV. Germline trimming cut 2 bases from V and 7 bases from J; bases unmatched to any gene: 6. This CDR3 comprises 15 residues.

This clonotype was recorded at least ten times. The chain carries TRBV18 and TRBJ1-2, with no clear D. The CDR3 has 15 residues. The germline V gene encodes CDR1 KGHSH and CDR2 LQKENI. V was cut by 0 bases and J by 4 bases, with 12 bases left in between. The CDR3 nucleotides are TGTGCCAGCTCACCACCCGGCGGGGAACTCTATGGCTACACCTTC. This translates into CASSPPGGELYGYTF.

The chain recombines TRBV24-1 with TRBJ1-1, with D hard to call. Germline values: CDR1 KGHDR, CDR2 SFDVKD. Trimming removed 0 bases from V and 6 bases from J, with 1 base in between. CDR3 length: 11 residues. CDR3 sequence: CATSDLSEAFF. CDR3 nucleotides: TGTGCCACCAGTGATTTGTCTGAAGCTTTCTTT.

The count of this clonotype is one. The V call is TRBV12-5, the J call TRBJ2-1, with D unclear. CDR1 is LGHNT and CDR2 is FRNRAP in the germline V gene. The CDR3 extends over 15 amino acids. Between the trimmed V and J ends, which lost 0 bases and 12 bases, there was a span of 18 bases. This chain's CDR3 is CASGLVQRTKVLQFF. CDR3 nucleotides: TGTGCTAGTGGTTTGGTACAACGTACTAAGGTCCTGCAGTTCTTC.

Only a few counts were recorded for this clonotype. In nucleotides, the CDR3 is TGTGCCATCAGTGAAGTGGGAACCCTATCCCCCTACGAGCAGTACGTC. As protein: CAISEVGTLSPYEQYV. The V call is TRBV10-3, the J call TRBJ2-7; D unresolved. The V gene lost 3 bases and the J gene lost 2 bases, with 17 bases spanning the gap. The CDR3 runs 16 residues. Germline V gene data show CDR1 as ENHRY and CDR2 as SYGVKD.

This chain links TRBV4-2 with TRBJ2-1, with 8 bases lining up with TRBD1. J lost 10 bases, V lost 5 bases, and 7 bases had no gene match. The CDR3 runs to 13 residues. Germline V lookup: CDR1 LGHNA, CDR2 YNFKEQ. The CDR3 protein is CASSIGQGSEQFF. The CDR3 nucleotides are TGTGCCAGCAGCATAGGACAGGGAAGCGAGCAGTTCTTC.

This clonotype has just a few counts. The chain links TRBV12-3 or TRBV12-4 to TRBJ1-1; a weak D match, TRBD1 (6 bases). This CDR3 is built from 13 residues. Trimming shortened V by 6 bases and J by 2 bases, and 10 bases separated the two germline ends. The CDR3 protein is CASREGGNTEAFF. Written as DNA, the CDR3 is TGTGCCAGCAGGGAGGGGGGTAACACTGAAGCTTTCTTT.

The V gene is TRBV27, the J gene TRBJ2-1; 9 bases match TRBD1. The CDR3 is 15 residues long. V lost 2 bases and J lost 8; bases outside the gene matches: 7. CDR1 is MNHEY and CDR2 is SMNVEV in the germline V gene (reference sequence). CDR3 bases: TGTGCCAGCAGTTTACGGGACAGGGCTATACATGAGCAGTTCTTC. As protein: CASSLRDRAIHEQFF.

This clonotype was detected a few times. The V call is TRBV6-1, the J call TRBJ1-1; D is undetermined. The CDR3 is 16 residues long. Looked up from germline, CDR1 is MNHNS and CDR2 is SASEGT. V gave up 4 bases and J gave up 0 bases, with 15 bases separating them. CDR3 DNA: TGTGCCAGCAGTGTGGATAACCCTCCAATGAACACTGAAGCTTTCTTT. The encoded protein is CASSVDNPPMNTEAFF.

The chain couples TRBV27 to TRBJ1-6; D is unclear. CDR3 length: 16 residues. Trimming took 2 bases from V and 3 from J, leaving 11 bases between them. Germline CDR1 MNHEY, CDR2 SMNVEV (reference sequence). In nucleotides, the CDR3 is TGTGCCAGCAGTTTAAGATCTATGTTCTATAATTCACCCCTCCACTTT. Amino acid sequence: CASSLRSMFYNSPLHF.

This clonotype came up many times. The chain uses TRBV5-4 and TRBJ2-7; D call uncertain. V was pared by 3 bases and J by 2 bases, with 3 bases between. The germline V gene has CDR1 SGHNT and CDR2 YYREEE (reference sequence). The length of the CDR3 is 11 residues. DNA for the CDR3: TGTGCCAGCAGCTCAGCCTACGAGCAGTACGTC. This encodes CASSSAYEQYV.

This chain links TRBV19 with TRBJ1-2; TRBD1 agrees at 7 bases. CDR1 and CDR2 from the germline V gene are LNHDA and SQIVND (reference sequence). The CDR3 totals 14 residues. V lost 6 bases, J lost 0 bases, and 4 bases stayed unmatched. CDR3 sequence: CASSDRAANYGYTF. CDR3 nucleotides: TGTGCCAGTAGCGACAGGGCCGCTAACTATGGCTACACCTTC.

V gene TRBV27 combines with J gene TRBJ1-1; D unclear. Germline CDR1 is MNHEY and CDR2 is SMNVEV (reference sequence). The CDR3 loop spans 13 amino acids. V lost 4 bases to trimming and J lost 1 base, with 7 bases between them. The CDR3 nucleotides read TGTGCCAGCAGTTGGGCGGCGAACACTGAAGCTTTCTTT. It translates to CASSWAANTEAFF.

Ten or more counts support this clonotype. In DNA, the CDR3 is TGTGCCAGCAGCCTCCACCTCAGCTACGAGCAGTACGTC. It encodes CASSLHLSYEQYV. The V call is TRBV12-3 or TRBV12-4, the J call TRBJ2-7; D remains ambiguous. CDR3 size: 13 residues. The V end was cut by 6 bases, the J end by 3 bases, with 12 bases between.

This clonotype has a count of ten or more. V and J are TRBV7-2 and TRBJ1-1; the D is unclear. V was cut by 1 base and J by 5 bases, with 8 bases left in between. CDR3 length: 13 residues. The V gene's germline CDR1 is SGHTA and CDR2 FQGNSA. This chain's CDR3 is CASSLGRRTEAFF. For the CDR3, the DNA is TGTGCCAGCAGCTTAGGACGAAGGACTGAAGCTTTCTTT. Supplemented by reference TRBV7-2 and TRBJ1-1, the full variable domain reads GAGVSQSPSNKVTEKGKDVELRCDPISGHTALYWYRQSLGQGLEFLIYFQGNSAPDKSGLPSDRFSAERTGGSVSTLTIQRTQQEDSAVYLCASSLGRRTEAFFGQGTRLTVV.

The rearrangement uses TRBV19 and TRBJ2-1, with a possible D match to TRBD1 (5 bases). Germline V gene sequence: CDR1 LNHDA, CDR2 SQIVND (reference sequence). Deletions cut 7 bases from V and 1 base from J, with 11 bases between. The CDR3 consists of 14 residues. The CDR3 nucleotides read TGTGCCAGTACCCAAAGGGGTTCCTACAATGAGCAGTTCTTC. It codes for CASTQRGSYNEQFF.

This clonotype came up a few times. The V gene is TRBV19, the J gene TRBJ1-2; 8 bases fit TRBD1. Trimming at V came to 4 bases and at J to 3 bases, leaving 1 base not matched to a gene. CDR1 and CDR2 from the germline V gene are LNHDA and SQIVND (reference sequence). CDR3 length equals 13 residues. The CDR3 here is CASSSRGHYGYTF. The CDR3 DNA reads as TGTGCCAGTAGTAGCAGGGGGCACTATGGCTACACCTTC.

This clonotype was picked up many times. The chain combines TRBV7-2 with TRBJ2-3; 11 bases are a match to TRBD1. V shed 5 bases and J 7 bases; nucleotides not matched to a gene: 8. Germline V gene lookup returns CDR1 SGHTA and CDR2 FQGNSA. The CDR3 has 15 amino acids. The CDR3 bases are TGTGCCAGCAGCCAACTAGGACAGGGGGCACATACGCAGTATTTT. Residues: CASSQLGQGAHTQYF.

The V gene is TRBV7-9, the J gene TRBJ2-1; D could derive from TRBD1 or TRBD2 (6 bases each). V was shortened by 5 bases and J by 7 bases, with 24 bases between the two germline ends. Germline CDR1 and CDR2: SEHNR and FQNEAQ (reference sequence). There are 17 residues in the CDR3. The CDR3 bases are TGTGCCAGCAGCCAAGGGAAGTTCGGGGGCGCTGATAATGAGCAGTTCTTC. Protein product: CASSQGKFGGADNEQFF.